The 15 T cell receptor beta chains below all came from one sample that was sequenced in a study of cytomegalovirus exposure and HLA in healthy donors (dated by TCRdb to 2016 to 2017). The method was the immunoSEQ multiplex PCR assay. TCRdb re-hosts the immuneACCESS table, in-frame sequences only. Its copies lack some clones; in the studies checked, an unresolved V gene accounts for under half of them, and the cause for the rest is not known. The sample records roughly 100,000 clones, just under 95% of which are singletons. The ten largest clones capture approximately 1% of the sample. The specimen was PBMCs. These receptor sequences come from a woman between 18 and 30 years old in good health and CMV-seronegative.

The V gene is TRBV14, the J gene TRBJ2-7, with 13 positions matching TRBD2. CDR3 length equals 15 residues. Germline V gene sequence: CDR1 SGHDN, CDR2 FVKESK. The V and J ends lost 5 bases and 3 bases, in that order; junction bases with no gene match: 4. The CDR3: CASSSTSGGLYEQYF. In DNA form, the CDR3 reads TGTGCCAGCAGCTCGACTAGCGGGGGGCTCTACGAGCAGTACTTC.

The CDR3 nucleotides are TGTGCCAGCAGCCCAGGGGGGTCGGAGACCCAGTACTTC. Translated, it gives CASSPGGSETQYF. The chain couples TRBV11-3 to TRBJ2-5; possibly TRBD1 for D (7 bases). The germline V gene encodes CDR1 SGHNT and CDR2 YENEEA. This CDR3 has 13 residues. Trimming removed 5 bases at V and 5 bases at J, with 12 bases between.

Concerning this clone: Other DNA sequences in the sample encode the same CDR3. The CDR3 loop is CSVEEQGGTEAFF. The CDR3 DNA is TGCAGCGTTGAAGAACAGGGGGGGACTGAAGCTTTCTTT. The chain couples TRBV29-1 to TRBJ1-1; 8 nucleotides agree with TRBD1. After removal of 0 bases from V and 5 bases from J, the junction contained 2 bases not matched to a gene. This CDR3 contains 13 residues. CDR1 and CDR2 (germline): SQVTM, ANQGSEA.

CDR3 DNA sequence: TGTGCCAGCAGCCCAGGACAGGGAAGCATCTACGAGCAGTACTTC. Translating it yields CASSPGQGSIYEQYF. This chain links TRBV7-9 with TRBJ2-7, with 8 nucleotides matching TRBD1. In germline, CDR1 is SEHNR, CDR2 FQNEAQ (reference sequence). The CDR3 contains 15 residues. J lost 3 bases, V lost 5 bases, and 9 bases had no gene match.

The chain recombines TRBV9 with TRBJ1-4, with a weak D call TRBD1 (5 bases). CDR1 SGDLS and CDR2 YYNGEE come from the germline V gene. This CDR3 has 15 amino acids. Trimming took 4 bases from V and 3 from J, leaving 13 bases between them. DNA of the CDR3: TGTGCCAGCAGCCCAGAGTCCAGGGCTAATGAAAAACTGTTTTTT. It is translated as CASSPESRANEKLFF.

The rearrangement joins TRBV27 to TRBJ2-3; D is ambiguous. V shed 6 bases and J shed 1 base, with 8 bases lying between them. This CDR3 is 13 amino acids long. CDR1 and CDR2 (germline): MNHEY, SMNVEV (reference sequence). CDR3 in DNA: TGTGCCAGCAGAGAGTTAGGCACAGATACGCAGTATTTT. Protein sequence: CASRELGTDTQYF.

V and J are TRBV12-5 and TRBJ1-4, with TRBD1 as a possible D gene (6 bases). With 7 bases removed from V and 10 bases from J, the gap between germline ends came to 19 bases. Germline V CDR1 and CDR2: LGHNT, FRNRAP. This CDR3 has 14 amino acids. In nucleotides, the CDR3 is TGTGCTAGTGCCGTCTCAGGGGAAGGGAGAAAACTGTTTTTT. This gives the protein CASAVSGEGRKLFF.

The gene calls are TRBV27 and TRBJ2-5, with 8 bases fitting TRBD2. This CDR3 is built from 15 residues. V was pared by 2 bases and J by 5 bases, with 7 bases of the junction left unmatched. The germline CDR1 and CDR2 sequences are MNHEY and SMNVEV (reference sequence). The CDR3 loop is CASSLLGSGGETQYF. CDR3 coding DNA: TGTGCCAGCAGTTTACTTGGCTCGGGGGGGGAGACCCAGTACTTC.

The rearrangement links TRBV6-6 to TRBJ1-5, with 7 bases matching TRBD1. Trimming removed 2 bases from V and 3 bases from J; junction bases left unmatched: 1. Germline CDR1 and CDR2: MNHNY and SVGAGI (reference sequence). The CDR3 spans 14 residues. The CDR3 bases are TGTGCCAGCAGTTACACAGGGGCCAATCAGCCCCAGCATTTT. Its translation is CASSYTGANQPQHF.

The chain recombines TRBV27 with TRBJ2-2, with a possible D match to TRBD2 (5 bases). The V end was cut by 7 bases, the J end by 4 bases, with 10 bases between. CDR1 is MNHEY, CDR2 SMNVEV, per germline (reference sequence). CDR3 length: 13 residues. CDR3 amino acids: CASTFGVTGELFF. CDR3 nucleotide sequence: TGTGCCAGCACCTTCGGGGTCACCGGGGAGCTGTTTTTT.

The genes are TRBV7-2 and TRBJ2-3, with a tentative D call TRBD2 (5 bases). This CDR3 region has 14 residues. Trimming pared 8 bases from V and 1 base from J, leaving 13 bases between. Germline V gives CDR1 SGHTA, CDR2 FQGNSA. CDR3 amino acids: CASGLTSGTDTQYF. CDR3 sequence (DNA): TGTGCCAGCGGACTGACGAGTGGCACAGATACGCAGTATTTT.

The chain couples TRBV7-9 to TRBJ2-3; 11 bases match TRBD2. Per the germline V gene, CDR1 is SEHNR and CDR2 is FQNEAQ (reference sequence). V shed 1 base and J 2 bases; nucleotides not matched to a gene: 2. The CDR3 runs to 16 residues. Here the CDR3 DNA reads TGTGCCAGCAGCTTAGGACTAGCGGGGCCCACAGATACGCAGTATTTT. Its translation: CASSLGLAGPTDTQYF.

This sequence joins TRBV30 and TRBJ1-2; D may be TRBD1 (5 bases). Trimming removed 2 bases from V and 8 bases from J, with 21 bases in between. The CDR3 consists of 15 residues. Germline V gives CDR1 GTSNPN, CDR2 SVGIG (reference sequence). CDR3 residues: CAWSPGQGVRKGYTF. The CDR3 nucleotides read TGTGCCTGGAGTCCCGGCCAGGGTGTCCGTAAAGGCTACACCTTC.

The V and J genes are TRBV11-2 and TRBJ2-5; a possible D gene is TRBD2 (6 bases). Deletions cut 0 bases from V and 5 bases from J, with 10 bases between. CDR1 is SGHAT and CDR2 is FQNNGV in the germline V gene. This CDR3 region has 14 residues. DNA for the CDR3: TGTGCCAGCAGCTTAGATGGCGGGGTTGAGACCCAGTACTTC. The encoded protein is CASSLDGGVETQYF.

The V call is TRBV19, the J call TRBJ2-7; possibly TRBD1 for D (6 bases). Trimming cost V 8 bases and J 3 bases, with 26 bases left between them. This CDR3 is built from 17 residues. Germline loops: CDR1 LNHDA, CDR2 SQIVND (reference sequence). CDR3 nucleotides: TGTGCCAGTCCCTTGGGGGCGGTTAATAGCTTTCGCTACGAGCAGTACTTC. This codes for CASPLGAVNSFRYEQYF.